Listed here are 21 T cell receptor beta chains from one sample, sequenced in a study of neurological immune-mediated disorders. MiXCR was run by TCRdb on the 5' RACE reads, yielding one entry per CDR3 protein. Altogether around 66,000 distinct CDR3 sequences are present, 4.8% being singletons, with the ten largest covering over 2%. The sequencing input was PBMCs. The origin of the receptors is a woman aged 70 to 79 with multiple sclerosis.

Ten or more counts support this clonotype. The chain carries TRBV6-2 or TRBV6-3 and TRBJ1-2; TRBD1 agrees at 8 bases. The J segment lost 8 bases and the V segment lost 6 bases, leaving 17 bases of the junction unmatched. Per germline, CDR1 MNHEY and CDR2 SVGEGT. The CDR3 is 16 residues long. The CDR3 protein is CASRTTAGGGEGGYTF. CDR3 in DNA: TGTGCCAGCAGAACTACCGCAGGGGGCGGCGAAGGAGGCTACACCTTC.

At least ten counts were recorded for this clonotype. The chain couples TRBV7-9 to TRBJ2-6, with D unresolved. CDR1 is SEHNR and CDR2 is FQNEAQ in the germline V gene (reference sequence). This CDR3 is 14 amino acids long. V lost 4 bases and J 0 bases, leaving 4 bases between the germline ends. The DNA for the CDR3 is TGTGCCAGCAGCTGGGGCTCTGGGGCCAACGTCCTGACTTTC. Its translation is CASSWGSGANVLTF.

At least ten counts were recorded for this clonotype. V is TRBV6-2 or TRBV6-3 and J is TRBJ1-2, with TRBD1 as a possible D gene (6 bases). The germline V gene encodes CDR1 MNHEY and CDR2 SVGEGT. Trimming took 6 bases from V and 0 from J, leaving 11 bases between them. The CDR3 runs to 14 residues. The CDR3, as DNA: TGTGCCAGCAGGCCGGACAGAGCTAACTATGGCTACACCTTC. As protein: CASRPDRANYGYTF.

This clonotype was counted a few times. The gene calls are TRBV5-1 and TRBJ2-5; 8 positions match TRBD2. J was trimmed by 4 bases and V by 0 bases; bases with no gene match: 5. This CDR3 contains 15 residues. In germline, CDR1 is SGHRS, CDR2 YFSETQ. CDR3 sequence (DNA): TGCGCCAGCAGCTTGGCCATCGGGAGGGGAGAGACCCAGTACTTC. Translation: CASSLAIGRGETQYF.

This clonotype was recorded at least ten times. V usage is TRBV29-1 and J usage is TRBJ2-2; D is undetermined. This CDR3 contains 12 residues. Germline loops: CDR1 SQVTM, CDR2 ANQGSEA. Trimming cost V 4 bases and J 3 bases, with 6 bases left between them. CDR3 DNA sequence: TGCAGCGTTGCCACCTACACCGGGGAGCTGTTTTTT. Translated, it gives CSVATYTGELFF.

This clonotype was detected a few times. A much larger clone differs from this one at a single base, so this may be a read error. The gene calls are TRBV7-2 and TRBJ2-1; 7 bases are shared with TRBD2. Germline V lookup: CDR1 SGHTA, CDR2 FQGNSA. The CDR3 runs 16 residues. The CDR3 region is CARSLIASGRNNEQFF. The CDR3 DNA reads as TGTGCCAGAAGCTTAATCGCTAGCGGCAGAAACAATGAGCAGTTCTTC.

Many counts were recorded for this clonotype. The genes are TRBV20-1 and TRBJ1-1, with 9 bases lining up with TRBD1. The CDR3 runs to 16 residues. V was pared by 0 bases and J by 0 bases, with 5 bases of the junction left unmatched. Germline CDR1 reads DFQATT; CDR2 reads SNEGSKA (reference sequence). DNA for the CDR3: TGCAGTGCTAGAGATTGGGGACAGGGCCTGAACACTGAAGCTTTCTTT. The encoded protein is CSARDWGQGLNTEAFF.

This clonotype was picked up many times. The rearrangement joins TRBV5-1 to TRBJ1-2, with unresolved D. The germline V and J ends were trimmed by 2 bases and 3 bases, with 17 bases remaining between them. This CDR3 has 16 amino acids. CDR1 and CDR2 from the germline V gene are SGHRS and YFSETQ. The CDR3 sequence is CASSFSLRNRDYGYTF. The CDR3 nucleotides are TGCGCCAGCAGCTTCTCACTAAGGAATCGGGACTATGGCTACACCTTC.

This clonotype was counted a few times. The chain carries TRBV5-6 and TRBJ2-7; D not certain. Germline loops: CDR1 SGHDT, CDR2 YYEEEE. CDR3 length: 13 residues. Trimming removed 3 bases at V and 2 bases at J, with 9 bases between. DNA for the CDR3: TGTGCCAGCAGCTGGACCCCGGCCTACGAGCAGTACTTC. Encoded protein: CASSWTPAYEQYF.

This clonotype occurred many times. The V gene is TRBV5-6, the J gene TRBJ2-6; D is uncertain. Trimming pared 2 bases from V and 1 base from J, leaving 13 bases between. Germline CDR1 SGHDT, CDR2 YYEEEE. CDR3 size: 17 residues. This CDR3 is CASSLLGHPSGANVLTF. The CDR3, as DNA: TGTGCCAGCAGCTTACTCGGGCACCCGTCTGGGGCCAACGTCCTGACTTTC.

This clonotype was recorded at least ten times. The genes are TRBV6-2 or TRBV6-3 and TRBJ1-1; TRBD1 aligns across 12 bases. From germline, CDR1 is MNHEY and CDR2 SVGEGT. This CDR3 spans 16 amino acids. Germline trimming cut 2 bases from V and 4 bases from J; bases unmatched to any gene: 5. This CDR3 is CASSYGDRGRSTEAFF. The CDR3 DNA follows: TGTGCCAGCAGTTACGGGGACAGGGGGCGAAGCACTGAAGCTTTCTTT.

This clonotype was seen many times. The gene calls are TRBV9 and TRBJ2-1; 9 nucleotides match TRBD2. CDR1 and CDR2 (germline): SGDLS, YYNGEE. The junction had 10 bases not matched to a gene; V was cut back by 4 bases and J by 5 bases. There are 16 residues in the CDR3. The CDR3 is CASSRSGGREDNEQFF. In DNA form, the CDR3 reads TGTGCCAGCAGCAGGTCTGGCGGGAGGGAAGACAATGAGCAGTTCTTC.

This clonotype was counted ten times or more. The chain is built from TRBV12-3 or TRBV12-4 and TRBJ2-7, with 7 bases that match TRBD1. CDR3 length: 12 residues. The junction had 2 bases not matched to a gene; V was cut back by 5 bases and J by 4 bases. The CDR3 loop is CASSRQGYEQYF. The CDR3 nucleotides are TGTGCCAGCAGTCGACAGGGTTACGAGCAGTACTTC.

This clonotype has only a few counts. The chain employs TRBV5-1 and TRBJ2-2, with 9 nucleotides matching TRBD2. CDR3 length: 15 amino acids. Trimming cost V 5 bases and J 6 bases; bases outside gene matches: 8. CDR1 and CDR2 from the germline V gene are SGHRS and YFSETQ. This CDR3 is CASSASGTGAGELFF. The CDR3 DNA is TGCGCCAGCAGTGCTAGCGGGACTGGCGCCGGGGAGCTGTTTTTT.

The chain is built from TRBV12-3 or TRBV12-4 and TRBJ2-1, with 7 bases aligning to TRBD1. This CDR3 is built from 19 residues. J lost 3 bases, V lost 3 bases, and 17 bases had no gene match. CDR3 nucleotides: TGTGCCAGCAGTTTCTGGGCTTCGGTGACAGGGAGTAACTACAATGAGCAGTTCTTC. It yields the protein CASSFWASVTGSNYNEQFF.

The V call is TRBV20-1, the J call TRBJ2-7; 8 bases match TRBD2. Germline CDR1 reads DFQATT; CDR2 reads SNEGSKA (reference sequence). This CDR3 is 16 amino acids long. V lost 2 bases and J lost 0; bases outside the gene matches: 9. DNA of the CDR3: TGCAGTGCTAGACCTACCAGCGGGAGCCTCTCCTACGAGCAGTACTTC. Its translation is CSARPTSGSLSYEQYF.

This clonotype has ten or more counts. The chain combines TRBV12-3 or TRBV12-4 with TRBJ1-1; D remains ambiguous. The CDR3 is 19 amino acids. Trimming removed 3 bases from V and 0 bases from J, with 23 bases in between. CDR3 DNA sequence: TGTGCCAGCAGTTTTGGCAGCCGGCACCCCACCCCTATGAACACTGAAGCTTTCTTT. The encoded protein is CASSFGSRHPTPMNTEAFF.

This clonotype was counted at least ten times. The chain couples TRBV15 to TRBJ1-1; maybe TRBD1 (5 bases). V was trimmed by 0 bases and J by 1 base, leaving 9 bases between them. Germline V gene data show CDR1 as LNHNV and CDR2 as YYDKDF (reference sequence). This CDR3 contains 15 residues. The CDR3, as DNA: TGTGCCACCAGCAGAGATCCCCAGGGGAACACTGAAGCTTTCTTT. Translated: CATSRDPQGNTEAFF.

Ten or more counts support this clonotype. This chain joins TRBV20-1 and TRBJ2-7; D is unresolved. The germline V gene encodes CDR1 DFQATT and CDR2 SNEGSKA (reference sequence). V gave up 0 bases and J gave up 2 bases, with 11 bases separating them. There are 14 residues in the CDR3. The CDR3 region has the DNA TGCAGTGCTAGAGACAGAGGACGCCCCTACGAGCAGTACTTC. It codes for CSARDRGRPYEQYF.

This clonotype occurred many times. This chain links TRBV15 with TRBJ2-1, with TRBD2 identical over 8 bases. V was clipped by 0 bases and J by 13 bases; unmatched bases: 8. The CDR3 extends over 14 amino acids. In germline, CDR1 is LNHNV, CDR2 YYDKDF (reference sequence). The DNA for the CDR3 is TGTGCCACCAGCAGAGATAAGGGACTAGGGATTCAGTTCTTC. Translated, it gives CATSRDKGLGIQFF.

This clonotype was seen at least ten times. The gene calls are TRBV7-2 and TRBJ2-1; no reliable D call. From germline, CDR1 is SGHTA and CDR2 FQGNSA. Deletions cut 4 bases from V and 0 bases from J, with 4 bases between. This CDR3 region has 13 residues. CDR3: CASSWSSYNEQFF. In DNA form, the CDR3 reads TGTGCCAGCAGCTGGAGCTCCTACAATGAGCAGTTCTTC.